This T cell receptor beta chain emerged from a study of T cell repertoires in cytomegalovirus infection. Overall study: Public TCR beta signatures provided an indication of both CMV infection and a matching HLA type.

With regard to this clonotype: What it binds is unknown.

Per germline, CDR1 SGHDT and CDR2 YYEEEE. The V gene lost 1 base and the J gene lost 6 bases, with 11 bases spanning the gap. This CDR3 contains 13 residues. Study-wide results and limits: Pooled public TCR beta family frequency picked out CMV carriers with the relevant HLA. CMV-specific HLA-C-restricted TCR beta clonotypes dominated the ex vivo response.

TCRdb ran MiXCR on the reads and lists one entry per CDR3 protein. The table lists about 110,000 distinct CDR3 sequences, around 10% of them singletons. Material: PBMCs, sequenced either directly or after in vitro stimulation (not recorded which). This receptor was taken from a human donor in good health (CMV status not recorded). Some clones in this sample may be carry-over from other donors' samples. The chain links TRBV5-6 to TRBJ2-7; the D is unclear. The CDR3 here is CASSLNKEREQYF. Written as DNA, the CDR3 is TGTGCCAGCAGCTTGAATAAGGAACGCGAGCAGTACTTC.